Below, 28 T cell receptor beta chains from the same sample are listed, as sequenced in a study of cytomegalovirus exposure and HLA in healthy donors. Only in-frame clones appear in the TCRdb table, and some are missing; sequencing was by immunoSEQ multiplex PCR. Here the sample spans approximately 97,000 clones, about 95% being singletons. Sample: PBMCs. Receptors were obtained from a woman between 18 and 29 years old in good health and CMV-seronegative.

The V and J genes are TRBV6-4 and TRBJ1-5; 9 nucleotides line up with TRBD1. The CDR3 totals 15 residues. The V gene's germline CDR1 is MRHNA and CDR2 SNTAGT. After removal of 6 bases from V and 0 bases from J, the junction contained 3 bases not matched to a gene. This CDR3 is CASSGTGISNQPQHF. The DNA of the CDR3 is TGTGCCAGCAGCGGGACAGGGATTAGCAATCAGCCCCAGCATTTT.

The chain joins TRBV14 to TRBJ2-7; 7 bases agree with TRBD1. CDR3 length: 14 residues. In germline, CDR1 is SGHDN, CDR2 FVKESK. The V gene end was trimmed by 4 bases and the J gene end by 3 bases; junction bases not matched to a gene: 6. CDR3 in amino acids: CASSPEQGLYEQYF. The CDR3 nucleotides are TGTGCCAGCAGCCCTGAACAGGGGCTCTACGAGCAGTACTTC.

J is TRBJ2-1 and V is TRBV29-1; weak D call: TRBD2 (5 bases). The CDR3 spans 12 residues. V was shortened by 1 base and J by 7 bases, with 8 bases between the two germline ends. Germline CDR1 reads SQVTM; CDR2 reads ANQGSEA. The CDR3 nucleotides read TGCAGCGTTGAAGGGAGGATAAATGAGCAGTTCTTC. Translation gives CSVEGRINEQFF.

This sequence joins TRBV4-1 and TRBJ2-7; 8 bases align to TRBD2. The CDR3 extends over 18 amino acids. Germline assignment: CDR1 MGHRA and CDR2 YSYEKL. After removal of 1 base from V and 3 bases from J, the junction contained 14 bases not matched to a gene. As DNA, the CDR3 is TGCGCCAGCAGCCAAGTAGTGATTGATCCCAGCGGGAGCTACGAGCAGTACTTC. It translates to CASSQVVIDPSGSYEQYF.

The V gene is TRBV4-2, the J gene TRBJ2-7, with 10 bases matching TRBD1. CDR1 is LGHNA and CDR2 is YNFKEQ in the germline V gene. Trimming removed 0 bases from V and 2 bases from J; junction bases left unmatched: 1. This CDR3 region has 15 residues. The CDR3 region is CASSQEGTGAYEQYF. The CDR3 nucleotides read TGTGCCAGCAGCCAAGAAGGGACAGGGGCCTACGAGCAGTACTTC.

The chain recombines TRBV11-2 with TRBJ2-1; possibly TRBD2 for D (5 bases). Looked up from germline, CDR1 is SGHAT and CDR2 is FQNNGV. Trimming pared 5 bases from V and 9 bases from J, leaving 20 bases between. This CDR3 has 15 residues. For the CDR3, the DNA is TGTGCCAGCAGCACGACGTCTCCCGGGGAAGCTGAGCAGTTCTTC. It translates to CASSTTSPGEAEQFF.

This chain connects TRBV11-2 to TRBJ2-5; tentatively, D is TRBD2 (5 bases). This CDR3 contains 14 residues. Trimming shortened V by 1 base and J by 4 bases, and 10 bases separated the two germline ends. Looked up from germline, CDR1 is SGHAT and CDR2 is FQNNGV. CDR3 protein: CASSLASSGETQYF. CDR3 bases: TGTGCCAGCAGCTTAGCTTCCAGCGGAGAGACCCAGTACTTC.

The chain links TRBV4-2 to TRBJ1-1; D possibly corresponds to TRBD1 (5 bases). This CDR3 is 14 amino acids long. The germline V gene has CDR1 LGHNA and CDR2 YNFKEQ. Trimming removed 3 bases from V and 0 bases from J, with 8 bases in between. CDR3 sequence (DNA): TGTGCCAGCAGCCAGTGGGGGGTGAACACTGAAGCTTTCTTT. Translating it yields CASSQWGVNTEAFF.

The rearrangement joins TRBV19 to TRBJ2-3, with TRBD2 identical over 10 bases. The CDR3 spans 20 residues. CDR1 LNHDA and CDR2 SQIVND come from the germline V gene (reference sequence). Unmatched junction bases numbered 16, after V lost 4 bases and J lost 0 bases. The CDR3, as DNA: TGTGCCAGTAGTAAGCACACTAGCGGGGCCCTTCTCTCTAGCACAGATACGCAGTATTTT. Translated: CASSKHTSGALLSSTDTQYF.

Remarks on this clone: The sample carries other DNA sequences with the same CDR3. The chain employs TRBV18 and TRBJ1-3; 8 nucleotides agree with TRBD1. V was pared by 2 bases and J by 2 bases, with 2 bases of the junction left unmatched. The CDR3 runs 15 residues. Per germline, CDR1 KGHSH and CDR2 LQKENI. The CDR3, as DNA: TGTGCCAGCTCACCAGGACAGGGACCTGGAAACACCATATATTTT. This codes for CASSPGQGPGNTIYF.

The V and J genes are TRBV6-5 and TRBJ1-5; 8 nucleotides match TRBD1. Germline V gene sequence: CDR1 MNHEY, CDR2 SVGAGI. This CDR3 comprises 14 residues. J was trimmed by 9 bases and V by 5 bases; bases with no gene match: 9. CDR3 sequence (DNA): TGTGCCAGCAGTCCCGGACAGGGAAGTGGGCCCCAGCATTTT. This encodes CASSPGQGSGPQHF.

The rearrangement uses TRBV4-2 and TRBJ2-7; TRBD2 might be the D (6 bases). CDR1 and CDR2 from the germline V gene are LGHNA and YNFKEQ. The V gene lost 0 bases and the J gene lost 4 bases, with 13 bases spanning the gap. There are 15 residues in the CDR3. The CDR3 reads CASSQEGGEAYEQYF. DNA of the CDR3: TGTGCCAGCAGCCAAGAGGGCGGGGAGGCTTACGAGCAGTACTTC.

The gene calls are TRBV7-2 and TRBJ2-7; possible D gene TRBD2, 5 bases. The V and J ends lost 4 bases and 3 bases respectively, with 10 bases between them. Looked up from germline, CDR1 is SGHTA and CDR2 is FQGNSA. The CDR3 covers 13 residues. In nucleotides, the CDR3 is TGTGCCAGCAGCTCAGCGACTAACTACGAGCAGTACTTC. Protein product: CASSSATNYEQYF.

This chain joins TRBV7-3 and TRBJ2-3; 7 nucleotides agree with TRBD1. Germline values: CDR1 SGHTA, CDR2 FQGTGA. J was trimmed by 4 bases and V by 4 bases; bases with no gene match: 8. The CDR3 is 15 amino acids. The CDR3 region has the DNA TGTGCCAGCAGCTCAAGACAGGGTGAAGCAGATACGCAGTATTTT. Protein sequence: CASSSRQGEADTQYF. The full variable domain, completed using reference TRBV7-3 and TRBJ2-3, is GAGVSQTPSNKVTEKGKYVELRCDPISGHTALYWYRQSLGQGPEFLIYFQGTGAADDSGLPNDRFFAVRPEGSVSTLKIQRTERGDSAVYLCASSSRQGEADTQYFGPGTRLTVL.

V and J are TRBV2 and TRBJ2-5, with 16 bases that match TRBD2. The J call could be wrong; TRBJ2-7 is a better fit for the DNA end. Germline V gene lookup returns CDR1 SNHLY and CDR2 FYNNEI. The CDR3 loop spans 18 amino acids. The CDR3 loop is CASRGLAGGPKSSYEQYF. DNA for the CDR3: TGTGCCAGCAGGGGACTAGCGGGAGGGCCTAAGAGTTCCTACGAGCAGTACTTC.

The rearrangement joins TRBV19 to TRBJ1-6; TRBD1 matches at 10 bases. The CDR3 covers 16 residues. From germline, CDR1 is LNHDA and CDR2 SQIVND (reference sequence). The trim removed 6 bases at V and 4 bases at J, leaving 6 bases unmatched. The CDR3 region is CASRSRTGGYNSPLHF. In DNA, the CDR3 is TGTGCCAGTAGGAGTCGGACAGGGGGTTATAATTCACCCCTCCACTTT.

The DNA for the CDR3 is TGTGCCTGGAGTGCGGGACAGGGAATCAATCAGCCCCAGCATTTT. As protein: CAWSAGQGINQPQHF. The V and J genes are TRBV30 and TRBJ1-5; 9 nucleotides agree with TRBD1. The V gene end was trimmed by 1 base and the J gene end by 3 bases; junction bases not matched to a gene: 4. This CDR3 is 15 amino acids long. From germline, CDR1 is GTSNPN and CDR2 SVGIG (reference sequence).

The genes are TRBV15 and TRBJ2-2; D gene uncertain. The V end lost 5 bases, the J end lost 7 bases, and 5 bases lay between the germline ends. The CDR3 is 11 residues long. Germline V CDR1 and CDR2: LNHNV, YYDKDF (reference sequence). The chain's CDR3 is CATSASGELFF. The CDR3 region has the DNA TGTGCCACCAGCGCCAGCGGGGAGCTGTTTTTT.

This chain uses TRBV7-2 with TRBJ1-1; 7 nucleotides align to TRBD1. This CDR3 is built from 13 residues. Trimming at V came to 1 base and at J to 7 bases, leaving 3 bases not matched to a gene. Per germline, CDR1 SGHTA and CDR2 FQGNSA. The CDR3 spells CASSLVDRDEAFF. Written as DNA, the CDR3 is TGTGCCAGCAGCTTAGTAGACAGGGATGAAGCTTTCTTT.

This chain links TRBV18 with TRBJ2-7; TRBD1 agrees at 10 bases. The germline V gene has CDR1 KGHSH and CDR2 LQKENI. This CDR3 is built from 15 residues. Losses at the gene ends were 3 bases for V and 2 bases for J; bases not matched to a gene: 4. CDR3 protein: CASSPGQGSAYEQYF. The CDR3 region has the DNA TGTGCCAGCTCACCGGGACAGGGGAGCGCCTACGAGCAGTACTTC.

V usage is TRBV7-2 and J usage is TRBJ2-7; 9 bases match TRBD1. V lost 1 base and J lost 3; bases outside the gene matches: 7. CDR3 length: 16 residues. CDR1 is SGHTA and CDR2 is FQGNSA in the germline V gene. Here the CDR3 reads CASSLGHGQGSYEQYF. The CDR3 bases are TGTGCCAGCAGCTTAGGACACGGACAGGGGAGCTACGAGCAGTACTTC.

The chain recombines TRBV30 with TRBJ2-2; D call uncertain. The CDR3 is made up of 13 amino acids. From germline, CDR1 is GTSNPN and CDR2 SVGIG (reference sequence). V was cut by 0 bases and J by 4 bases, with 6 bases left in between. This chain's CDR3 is CAWSVGSTGELFF. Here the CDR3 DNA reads TGTGCCTGGAGTGTTGGCAGCACCGGGGAGCTGTTTTTT.

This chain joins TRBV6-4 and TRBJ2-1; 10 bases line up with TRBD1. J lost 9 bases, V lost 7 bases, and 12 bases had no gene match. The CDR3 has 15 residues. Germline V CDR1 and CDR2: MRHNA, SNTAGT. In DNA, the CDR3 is TGTGCCAGCACTCTCCCCCGGGACAGGGGATGTGAGCAGTTCTTC. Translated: CASTLPRDRGCEQFF.

In DNA form, the CDR3 reads TGTGCCAGCAGCTTAGGCACAGCAAACACTGAAGCTTTCTTT. Amino acid sequence: CASSLGTANTEAFF. This sequence joins TRBV7-9 and TRBJ1-1; D is uncertain. CDR3 size: 14 residues. Germline lookup yields CDR1 SEHNR and CDR2 FQNEAQ (reference sequence). V gave up 1 base and J gave up 2 bases, with 8 bases separating them.

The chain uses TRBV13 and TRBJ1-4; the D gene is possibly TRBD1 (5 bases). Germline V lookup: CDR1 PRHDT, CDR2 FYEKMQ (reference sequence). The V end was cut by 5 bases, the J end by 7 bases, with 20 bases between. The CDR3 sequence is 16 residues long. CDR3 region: CASSNQGSFTGEKLFF. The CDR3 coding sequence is TGTGCCAGCAGCAACCAGGGCTCCTTCACGGGTGAAAAACTGTTTTTT.

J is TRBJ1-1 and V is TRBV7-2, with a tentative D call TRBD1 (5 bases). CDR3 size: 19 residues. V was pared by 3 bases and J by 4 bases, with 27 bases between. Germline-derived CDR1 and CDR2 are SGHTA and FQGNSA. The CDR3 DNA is TGTGCCAGCAGCTTGTGGGCAGGGCGGGGAGAAAGGTGGGGCACTGAAGCTTTCTTT. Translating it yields CASSLWAGRGERWGTEAFF.

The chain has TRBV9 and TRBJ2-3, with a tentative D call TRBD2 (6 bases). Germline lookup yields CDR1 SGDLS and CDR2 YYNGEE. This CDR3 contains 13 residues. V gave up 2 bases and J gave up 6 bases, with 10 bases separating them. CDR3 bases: TGTGCCAGCAGCGTCCCAGGGAGGGATACGCAGTATTTT. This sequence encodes CASSVPGRDTQYF.

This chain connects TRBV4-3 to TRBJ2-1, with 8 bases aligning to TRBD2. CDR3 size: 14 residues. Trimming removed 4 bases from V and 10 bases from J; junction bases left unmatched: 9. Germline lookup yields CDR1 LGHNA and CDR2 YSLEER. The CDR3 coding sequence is TGCGCCAGCAGCCCTATTGGCAGCGGGGGCGAGCAGTTCTTC. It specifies CASSPIGSGGEQFF.